This TCR beta chain appears in the sequencing data of a study of spatial heterogeneity in lung cancer. CDR3 length: 16 residues. In germline, CDR1 is MNHEY, CDR2 SMNVEV (reference sequence). The V end lost 8 bases, the J end lost 5 bases, and 22 bases lay between the germline ends. TCR cDNA molecules were tagged individually, and each one carried a unique molecular identifier. TCRdb analysed the 5' RACE reads with MiXCR anew, one entry per CDR3 protein. The table records about 23,000 distinct CDR3 sequences, about 4.3% of them present only once. Findings and limits, study-wide: Whereas they appeared in blood less at follow-up, ubiquitous expanded tumor TCRs appeared there more at resection.

The time point was: sample taken at primary tumor resection. The sequenced material consisted of unsorted whole RNA from tumor, nontumor lung or frozen PBMC. This clonotype showed up many times. Its antigen is as yet unknown. This receptor was obtained from a male donor with early-stage non-small cell lung cancer. The J gene is TRBJ1-5, the V gene TRBV27; D not resolved. Sequencing was performed on PBMCs, taken at surgery. CDR3 loop: CASLLLGGPWDQPQHF. CDR3 DNA sequence: TGTGCCAGCCTCCTCCTCGGCGGCCCCTGGGATCAGCCCCAGCATTTT.